Listed below are T cell receptor beta chains from one sample, sequenced in a study of T cell repertoires in cytomegalovirus infection. TCRdb itself ran the reads through MiXCR, one entry per CDR3 protein. The sample contains 650,000 to 900,000 distinct CDR3 sequences, about 29% of which appear only once. The antigens these receptors bind are not known. Sequencing was performed on cultured CD8+ T cells from PBMCs, taken from culture after CMV antigen stimulation. These TCRs come from a human donor in good health (CMV status not recorded). Some clones in this sample may be carry-over from other donors' samples. The conserved cysteine and the conserved F or W are not part of the CDR3 here. Rows give clone size only sometimes, using once, few, many, or a class for an expanded clone.

cdr3_length: 12; clone_size: -; v_call: TRBV6-2/TRBV6-3; cdr3_aa: ASSYSSLHTEAF
cdr3_length: 13; clone_size: many; v_call: TRBV7-2; cdr3_aa: ASSFLHSTYNEQF
cdr3_length: 14; clone_size: few; v_call: TRBV6-5; cdr3_aa: ASSYSRPGGIETQY
cdr3_length: 13; clone_size: few; v_call: TRBV7-6; cdr3_aa: ASSLAGGAPVEQF
cdr3_length: 12; clone_size: many; v_call: TRBV7-2; cdr3_aa: ASSTQGGNQPQH
cdr3_length: 15; clone_size: many; v_call: TRBV7-2; cdr3_aa: ASSSQGRESSGNTIY
cdr3_length: 12; clone_size: -; v_call: TRBV20-1; cdr3_aa: SAPGGGEYNEQF
cdr3_length: 11; clone_size: few; v_call: TRBV28; cdr3_aa: ASSDRQGNEQF
cdr3_length: 10; clone_size: -; v_call: TRBV27; cdr3_aa: ASSPRLAEQF
cdr3_length: 14; clone_size: many; v_call: TRBV7-9; cdr3_aa: ASSSTGTGFNYGYT
cdr3_length: 14; clone_size: few; v_call: TRBV5-5; cdr3_aa: ASSSTGEMGNQPQH
cdr3_length: 13; clone_size: few; v_call: TRBV28; cdr3_aa: ASSSGVYGGEKLF
cdr3_length: 12; clone_size: -; v_call: TRBV6-5; cdr3_aa: ASSDRRQNNEQF
cdr3_length: 14; clone_size: -; v_call: TRBV27; cdr3_aa: ASRELGALYTDTQY
cdr3_length: 11; clone_size: -; v_call: TRBV6-2/TRBV6-3; cdr3_aa: ASTILGSTEAF
cdr3_length: 15; clone_size: -; v_call: TRBV5-6; cdr3_aa: ASSFLAGGPQADTQY
cdr3_length: 13; clone_size: -; v_call: TRBV4-3; cdr3_aa: ASSQAQGANQPQH
cdr3_length: 15; clone_size: -; v_call: TRBV7-9; cdr3_aa: ASSLVSGGISTDTQY
cdr3_length: 11; clone_size: few; v_call: TRBV2; cdr3_aa: ASMGLPDYGYT
cdr3_length: 10; clone_size: -; v_call: TRBV20-1; cdr3_aa: SARTGFYEQY
cdr3_length: 13; clone_size: -; v_call: TRBV19; cdr3_aa: ASSSREGGYNEQF
cdr3_length: 16; clone_size: -; v_call: TRBV6-1; cdr3_aa: ASRIRDSFDSGANVLT
cdr3_length: 13; clone_size: many; v_call: TRBV6-6; cdr3_aa: ASSPGSSGANVLT
cdr3_length: 15; clone_size: many; v_call: TRBV7-8; cdr3_aa: ASSYPSGAPSPGKLF
cdr3_length: 11; clone_size: few; v_call: TRBV25-1; cdr3_aa: ASSPGQLSGYT
cdr3_length: 13; clone_size: few; v_call: TRBV14; cdr3_aa: ASSQVQGMGYEQY
cdr3_length: 9; clone_size: -; v_call: TRBV6-2/TRBV6-3; cdr3_aa: ASSGGYEAF
cdr3_length: 13; clone_size: -; v_call: TRBV27; cdr3_aa: ASGYATGLFTEAF
cdr3_length: 12; clone_size: few; v_call: TRBV27; cdr3_aa: ASRLTGTDAFGF
cdr3_length: 13; clone_size: few; v_call: TRBV27; cdr3_aa: ASSFTAGGPHEQF
cdr3_length: 15; clone_size: many; v_call: TRBV7-2; cdr3_aa: ASSLVPSGGDTNEQF
cdr3_length: 10; clone_size: -; v_call: TRBV29-1; cdr3_aa: SALTGAGELF
cdr3_length: 8; clone_size: -; v_call: TRBV29-1; cdr3_aa: SVAKETQY
cdr3_length: 13; clone_size: few; v_call: TRBV27; cdr3_aa: ASSPNRVSNQPQH
cdr3_length: 13; clone_size: -; v_call: TRBV4-3; cdr3_aa: ASSQDRRGNNEQF
cdr3_length: 13; clone_size: -; v_call: TRBV19; cdr3_aa: ASRPTSGSTDTQY
cdr3_length: 13; clone_size: few; v_call: TRBV2; cdr3_aa: ASSEVGGADQPQH
cdr3_length: 14; clone_size: -; v_call: TRBV15; cdr3_aa: ATSRGIETRGKGYT
cdr3_length: 16; clone_size: many; v_call: TRBV7-8; cdr3_aa: ASSFGPSGGPIYNEQF
cdr3_length: 13; clone_size: few; v_call: TRBV6-1; cdr3_aa: ASGWRGSAYYEQY
cdr3_length: 9; clone_size: -; v_call: TRBV6-6; cdr3_aa: ASSLGPELF
cdr3_length: 12; clone_size: -; v_call: TRBV27; cdr3_aa: ASSLSAGLHEQY
cdr3_length: 12; clone_size: few; v_call: TRBV27; cdr3_aa: ASSYGAGTDTQY
cdr3_length: 13; clone_size: once; v_call: TRBV19; cdr3_aa: ASSPWDDSYNEQF
cdr3_length: 12; clone_size: -; v_call: TRBV6-1; cdr3_aa: ATQTGKYQETQY